Only a few counts were recorded for the clone carrying this TCR beta chain. CDR3 length: 15 amino acids. V was trimmed by 0 bases and J by 5 bases, leaving 10 bases between them. The germline gives CDR1 WNHNN, CDR2 SYGVQD (reference sequence). This record comes from a study of blood T cell repertoires in COVID-19. At the level of the study: Sources were T cells, B-cell-depleted T cells, or PBMCs; the material itself was cDNA or gDNA.

The Seattle site enrolled patients during active infection and followed them longitudinally. Methods used by the authors: Amplification with reference gene primers provided the estimates of nucleated cell counts. Generated by immunoSEQ multiplex PCR, the TCRdb table keeps only in-frame clones and is missing some. For V, J and clone size, that table is used; D and trimming come from the DNA. The table has about 500,000 clones, approximately 89% seen once. The V call is TRBV10-1, the J call TRBJ2-2, with D possibly TRBD2 on 6 matching bases. The clonotype originates from a man aged 18 to 29 with COVID-19, enrolled during active disease. Sequencing was performed on peripheral blood. The CDR3 nucleotides are TGCGCCAGCAGTGAGTCTACTAGCCCGACCGGGGAGCTGTTTTTT. Amino acid sequence: CASSESTSPTGELFF.